This T cell receptor beta chain was sequenced for a study of T cells in Graves' hyperthyroidism and ophthalmopathy. It was RNA transcripts that yielded the amplified TCR beta CDR3 regions. HTBI primers were employed in a first-round RT-PCR of the TCR CDR3. TCRdb redid the calling of the multiplex PCR reads with MiXCR, one entry per CDR3 protein. The profile shows a few hundred thousand distinct CDR3 sequences, approximately 48% of them singletons. The CDR3 consists of 13 residues. The germline V gene has CDR1 SGHTA and CDR2 FQGNSA. The V and J ends lost 5 bases and 6 bases respectively, with 14 bases between them. This clonotype was seen many times.

The genes are TRBV7-2 and TRBJ2-7; weak D call: TRBD2 (5 bases). The source is an adult woman with Graves' disease, either hyperthyroidism or ophthalmopathy (not recorded which). Sequencing was performed on peripheral blood or thyroid tissue (not recorded which). The CDR3 sequence is CASSPGPAGEQYF. CDR3 nucleotides: TGTGCCAGCAGCCCCGGCCCGGCGGGCGAGCAGTACTTC.